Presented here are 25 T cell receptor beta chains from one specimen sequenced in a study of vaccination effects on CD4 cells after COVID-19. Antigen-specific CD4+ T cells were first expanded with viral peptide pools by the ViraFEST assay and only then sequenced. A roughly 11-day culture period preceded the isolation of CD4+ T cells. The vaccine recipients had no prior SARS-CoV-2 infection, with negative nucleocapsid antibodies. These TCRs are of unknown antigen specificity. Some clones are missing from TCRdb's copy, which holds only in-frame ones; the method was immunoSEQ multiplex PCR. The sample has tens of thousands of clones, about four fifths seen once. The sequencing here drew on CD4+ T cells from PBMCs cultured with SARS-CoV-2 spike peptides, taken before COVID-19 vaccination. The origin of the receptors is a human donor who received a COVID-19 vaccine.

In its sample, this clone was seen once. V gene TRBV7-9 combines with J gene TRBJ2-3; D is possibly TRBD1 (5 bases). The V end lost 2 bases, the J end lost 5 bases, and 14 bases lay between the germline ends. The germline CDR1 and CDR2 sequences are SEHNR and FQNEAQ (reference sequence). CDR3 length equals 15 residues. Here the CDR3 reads CASSLFTGGLDTQYF. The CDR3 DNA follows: TGTGCCAGCAGCTTATTTACAGGCGGCTTAGATACGCAGTATTTT.

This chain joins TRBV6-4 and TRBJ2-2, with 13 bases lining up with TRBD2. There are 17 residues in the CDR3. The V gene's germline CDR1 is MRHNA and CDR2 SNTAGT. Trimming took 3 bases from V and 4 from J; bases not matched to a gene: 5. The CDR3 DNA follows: TGTGCCAGCAGTGAGTCGACTAGCGGGAGGCTCACCGGGGAGCTGTTTTTT. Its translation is CASSESTSGRLTGELFF.

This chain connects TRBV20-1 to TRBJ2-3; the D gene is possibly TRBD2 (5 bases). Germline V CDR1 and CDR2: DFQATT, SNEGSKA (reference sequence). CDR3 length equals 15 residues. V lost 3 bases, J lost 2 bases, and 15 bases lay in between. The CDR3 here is CSASDPGKATDTQYF. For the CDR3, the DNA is TGCAGTGCTAGTGACCCGGGAAAAGCCACAGATACGCAGTATTTT.

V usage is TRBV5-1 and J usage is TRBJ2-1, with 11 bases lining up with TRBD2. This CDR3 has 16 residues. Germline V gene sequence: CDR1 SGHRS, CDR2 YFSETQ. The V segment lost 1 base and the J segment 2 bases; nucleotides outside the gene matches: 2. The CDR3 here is CASSLIAGGAYNEQFF. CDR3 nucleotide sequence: TGCGCCAGCAGCTTGATAGCGGGGGGGGCCTACAATGAGCAGTTCTTC.

This CDR3 reads CASSQGTGAVVGYTF. In nucleotides, the CDR3 is TGTGCCAGCAGCCAAGGGACAGGGGCGGTAGTTGGCTACACCTTC. The V and J genes are TRBV4-2 and TRBJ1-2; TRBD1 matches 9 bases. Germline lookup yields CDR1 LGHNA and CDR2 YNFKEQ. The trim removed 1 base at V and 7 bases at J, leaving 7 bases unmatched. This CDR3 spans 15 amino acids.

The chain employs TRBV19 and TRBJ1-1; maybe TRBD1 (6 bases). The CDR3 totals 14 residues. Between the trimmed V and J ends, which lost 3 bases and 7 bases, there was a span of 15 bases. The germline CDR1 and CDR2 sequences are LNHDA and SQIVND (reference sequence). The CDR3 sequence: CASSIDRIFGEAFF. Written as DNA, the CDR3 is TGTGCCAGTAGTATCGACAGGATATTCGGTGAAGCTTTCTTT.

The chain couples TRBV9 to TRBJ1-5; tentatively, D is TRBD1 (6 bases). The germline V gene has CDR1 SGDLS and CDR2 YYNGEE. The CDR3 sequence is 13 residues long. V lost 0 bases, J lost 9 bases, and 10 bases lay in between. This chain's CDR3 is CASSVGGGGPQHF. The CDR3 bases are TGTGCCAGCAGCGTAGGGGGGGGCGGGCCCCAGCATTTT.

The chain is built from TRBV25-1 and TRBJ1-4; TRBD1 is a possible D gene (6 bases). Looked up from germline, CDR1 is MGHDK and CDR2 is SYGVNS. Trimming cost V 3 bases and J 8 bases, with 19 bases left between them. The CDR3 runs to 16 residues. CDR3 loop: CASSDPIGGGGEKLFF. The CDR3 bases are TGTGCCAGCAGTGATCCCATCGGAGGGGGGGGCGAAAAACTGTTTTTT.

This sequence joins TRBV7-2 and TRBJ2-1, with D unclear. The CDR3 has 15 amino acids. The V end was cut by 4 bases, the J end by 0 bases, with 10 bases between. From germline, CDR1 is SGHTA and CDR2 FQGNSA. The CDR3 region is CASSSLGYSYNEQFF. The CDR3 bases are TGTGCCAGCAGCTCGCTAGGATACTCCTACAATGAGCAGTTCTTC.

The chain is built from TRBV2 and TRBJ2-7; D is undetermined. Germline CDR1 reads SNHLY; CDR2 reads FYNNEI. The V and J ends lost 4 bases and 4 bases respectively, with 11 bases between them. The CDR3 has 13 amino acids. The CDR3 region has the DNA TGTGCCAGCAGTGTGAGGAGACTTTACGAGCAGTACGTC. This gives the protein CASSVRRLYEQYV.

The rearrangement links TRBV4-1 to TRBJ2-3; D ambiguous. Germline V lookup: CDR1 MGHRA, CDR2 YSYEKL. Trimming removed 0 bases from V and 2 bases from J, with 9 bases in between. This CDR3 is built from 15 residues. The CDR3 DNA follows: TGCGCCAGCAGCCAAGAAGGTCCCTACACAGATACGCAGTATTTT. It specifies CASSQEGPYTDTQYF.

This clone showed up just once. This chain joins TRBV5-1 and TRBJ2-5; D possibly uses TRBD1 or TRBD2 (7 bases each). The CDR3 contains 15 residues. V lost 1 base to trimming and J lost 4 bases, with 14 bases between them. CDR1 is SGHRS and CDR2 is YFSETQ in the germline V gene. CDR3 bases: TGCGCCAGCAGCTTGCCCCAGGGGGGGGGAGAGACCCAGTACTTC. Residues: CASSLPQGGGETQYF.

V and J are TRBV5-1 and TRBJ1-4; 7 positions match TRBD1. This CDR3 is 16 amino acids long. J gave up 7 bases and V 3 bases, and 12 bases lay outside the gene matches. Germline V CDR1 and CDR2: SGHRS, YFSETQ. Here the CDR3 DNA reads TGCGCCAGCAGCTCCGACGGACAGGCCGGTGGTGAAAAACTGTTTTTT. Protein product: CASSSDGQAGGEKLFF.

CDR3 in amino acids: CASSLSGGMELFF. The CDR3 DNA reads as TGCGCCAGCAGTCTCAGCGGGGGGATGGAGCTGTTTTTT. The rearrangement uses TRBV10-2 and TRBJ2-2, with 9 nucleotides matching TRBD2. There are 13 residues in the CDR3. The J segment lost 10 bases and the V segment lost 5 bases, leaving 5 bases of the junction unmatched. Looked up from germline, CDR1 is WSHSY and CDR2 is SAAADI.

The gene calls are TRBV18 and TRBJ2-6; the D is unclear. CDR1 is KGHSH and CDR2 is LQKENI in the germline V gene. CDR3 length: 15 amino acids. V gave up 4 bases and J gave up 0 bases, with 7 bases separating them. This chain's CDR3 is CASSLGHSGANVLTF. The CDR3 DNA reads TGTGCCAGCTCACTAGGTCACTCTGGGGCCAACGTCCTGACTTTC.

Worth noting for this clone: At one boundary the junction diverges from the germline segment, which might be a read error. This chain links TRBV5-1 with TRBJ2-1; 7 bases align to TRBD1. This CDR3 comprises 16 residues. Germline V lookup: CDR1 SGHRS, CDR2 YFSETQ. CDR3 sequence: CASSLGQLSSYNEQFF. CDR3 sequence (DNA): TGCGCCAGCAGTTTGGGACAGTTGAGCTCCTACAATGAGCAGTTCTTC.

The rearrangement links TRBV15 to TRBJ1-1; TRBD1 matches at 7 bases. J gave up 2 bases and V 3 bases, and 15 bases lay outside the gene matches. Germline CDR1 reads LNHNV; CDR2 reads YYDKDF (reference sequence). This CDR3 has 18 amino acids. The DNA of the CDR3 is TGTGCCACCAGCAGGAACGCCATCTCAGGGGGGGGCAACACTGAAGCTTTCTTT. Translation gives CATSRNAISGGGNTEAFF.

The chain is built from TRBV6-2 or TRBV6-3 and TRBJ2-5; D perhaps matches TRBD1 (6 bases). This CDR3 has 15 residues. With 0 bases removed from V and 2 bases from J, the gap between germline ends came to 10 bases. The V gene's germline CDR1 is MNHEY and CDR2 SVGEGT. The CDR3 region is CASSYSGAWQETQYF. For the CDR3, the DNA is TGTGCCAGCAGTTACTCGGGGGCCTGGCAAGAGACCCAGTACTTC.

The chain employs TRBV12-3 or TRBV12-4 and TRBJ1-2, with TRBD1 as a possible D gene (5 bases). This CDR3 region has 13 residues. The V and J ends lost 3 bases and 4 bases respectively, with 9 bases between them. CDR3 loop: CASSFRQGYGYTF. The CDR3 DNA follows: TGTGCCAGCAGTTTTCGTCAGGGCTATGGCTACACCTTC.

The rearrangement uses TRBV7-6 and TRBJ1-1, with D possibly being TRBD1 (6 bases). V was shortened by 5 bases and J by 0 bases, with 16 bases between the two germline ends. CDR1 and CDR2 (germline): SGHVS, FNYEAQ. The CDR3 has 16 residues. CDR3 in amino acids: CASSVLQGRMNTEAFF. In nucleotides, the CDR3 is TGTGCCAGCAGCGTATTACAGGGAAGGATGAACACTGAAGCTTTCTTT. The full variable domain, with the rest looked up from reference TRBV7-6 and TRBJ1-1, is GAGVSQSPRYKVTKRGQDVALRCDPISGHVSLYWYRQALGQGPEFLTYFNYEAQQDKSGLPNDRFSAERPEGSISTLTIQRTEQRDSAMYRCASSVLQGRMNTEAFFGQGTRLTVV.

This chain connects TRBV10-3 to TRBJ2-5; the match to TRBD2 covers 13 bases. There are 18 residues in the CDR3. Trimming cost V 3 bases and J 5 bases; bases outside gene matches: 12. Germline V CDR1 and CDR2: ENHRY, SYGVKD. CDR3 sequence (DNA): TGTGCCATCAGTGACACGACTAGCGGGGGGCGGCCGTCGGAGACCCAGTACTTC. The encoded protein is CAISDTTSGGRPSETQYF.

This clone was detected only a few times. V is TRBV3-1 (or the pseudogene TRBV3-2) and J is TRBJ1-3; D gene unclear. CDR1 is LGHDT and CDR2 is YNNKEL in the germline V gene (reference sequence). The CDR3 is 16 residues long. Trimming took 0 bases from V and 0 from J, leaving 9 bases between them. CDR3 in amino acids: CASSQDRRVSGNTIYF. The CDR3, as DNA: TGTGCCAGCAGCCAAGATAGGAGGGTCTCTGGAAACACCATATATTTT.

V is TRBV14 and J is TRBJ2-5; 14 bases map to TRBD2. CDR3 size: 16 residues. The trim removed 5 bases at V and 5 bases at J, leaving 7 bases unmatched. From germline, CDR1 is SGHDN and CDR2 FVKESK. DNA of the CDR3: TGTGCCAGCAGCGACCTCCGGACTAGCGGGGGGGAGACCCAGTACTTC. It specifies CASSDLRTSGGETQYF.

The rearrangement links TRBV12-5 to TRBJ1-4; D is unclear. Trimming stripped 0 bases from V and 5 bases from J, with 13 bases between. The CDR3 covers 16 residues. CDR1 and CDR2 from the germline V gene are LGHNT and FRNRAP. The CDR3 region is CASGLVMIEGNEKLFF. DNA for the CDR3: TGTGCTAGTGGTTTGGTTATGATCGAAGGCAATGAAAAACTGTTTTTT.

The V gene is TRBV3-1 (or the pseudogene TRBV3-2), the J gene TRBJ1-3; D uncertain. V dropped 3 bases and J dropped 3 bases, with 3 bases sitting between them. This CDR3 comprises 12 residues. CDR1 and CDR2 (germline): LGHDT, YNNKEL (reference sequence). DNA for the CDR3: TGTGCCAGCAGCCACGGTGGAAACACCATATATTTT. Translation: CASSHGGNTIYF.